This entry lists 26 T cell receptor beta chains sequenced from one sample in a study of shared clonotypes between healthy human individuals. Measured with immunoSEQ multiplex PCR; TCRdb has only the in-frame clones, and not every one. The sample lists some 1.4 million clones, roughly 95% seen once, with about 1.2% in the top ten. Sequenced input: naive CD4+ T cells sorted from blood. The subset was: CD45RA+ positively selected. These receptors originate from a man younger than 40 in good health.

This clone was seen only once. CDR3 in amino acids: CASSPLGQADEQYF. CDR3 sequence (DNA): TGTGCCAGCTCACCACTGGGGCAGGCGGACGAGCAGTACTTC. The genes are TRBV18 and TRBJ2-7, with D tentatively TRBD1 (5 bases). Trimming shortened V by 1 base and J by 5 bases, and 12 bases separated the two germline ends. This CDR3 is 14 amino acids long. Germline V gene sequence: CDR1 KGHSH, CDR2 LQKENI.

The V and J genes are TRBV9 and TRBJ1-2; D perhaps matches TRBD1 (5 bases). V was shortened by 4 bases and J by 7 bases, with 17 bases between the two germline ends. The germline V gene has CDR1 SGDLS and CDR2 YYNGEE. This CDR3 comprises 14 residues. The CDR3 reads CASSLLPGEGGYTF. For the CDR3, the DNA is TGTGCCAGCAGCCTCTTGCCGGGGGAGGGTGGCTACACCTTC.

The chain uses TRBV5-1 and TRBJ2-1; D is unresolved. V lost 0 bases to trimming and J lost 0 bases, with 10 bases between them. From germline, CDR1 is SGHRS and CDR2 YFSETQ. CDR3 length: 16 amino acids. The CDR3 loop reads CASSLGASISYNEQFF. The CDR3 DNA reads as TGCGCCAGCAGCTTGGGTGCGTCGATCTCCTACAATGAGCAGTTCTTC.

This clone was observed a single time. This chain links TRBV9 with TRBJ2-7; either TRBD1 or TRBD2 may supply D (6 bases each). CDR1 and CDR2 (germline): SGDLS, YYNGEE. V lost 4 bases, J lost 8 bases, and 13 bases lay in between. The CDR3 runs to 12 residues. This chain's CDR3 is CASSLVGGQQYF. In nucleotides, the CDR3 is TGTGCCAGCAGCCTAGTGGGGGGCCAGCAGTACTTC.

The rearrangement joins TRBV21-1 to TRBJ2-7. TRBV21-1 is reported as a pseudogene. The length of the CDR3 is 14 residues. In DNA, the CDR3 is TGTGCCAGCAGCTCAACGAGGGACCTCTACGAGCAGTACTTC. Translation gives CASSSTRDLYEQYF.

J is TRBJ1-2 and V is TRBV7-9; 10 nucleotides match TRBD1. Trimming removed 4 bases from V and 5 bases from J; junction bases left unmatched: 7. Per the germline V gene, CDR1 is SEHNR and CDR2 is FQNEAQ (reference sequence). CDR3 size: 15 residues. The CDR3 sequence: CASSWRQGAKYGYTF. The CDR3 DNA reads as TGTGCCAGCAGCTGGAGACAGGGGGCAAAGTATGGCTACACCTTC.

The chain employs TRBV29-1 and TRBJ2-3; D is ambiguous. The CDR3 runs to 14 residues. V dropped 3 bases and J dropped 0 bases, with 10 bases sitting between them. The germline gives CDR1 SQVTM, CDR2 ANQGSEA. In nucleotides, the CDR3 is TGCAGCGTTGAGCTTACTGCTAGCACAGATACGCAGTATTTT. Residues: CSVELTASTDTQYF.

The chain combines TRBV28 with TRBJ1-5; D ambiguous. Trimming cost V 8 bases and J 4 bases, with 12 bases left between them. The CDR3 has 13 residues. Germline CDR1 and CDR2: MDHEN and SYDVKM. CDR3 DNA: TGTGCCAGCGTTGGCAGGAGGAATCAGCCCCAGCATTTT. Its translation is CASVGRRNQPQHF.

This chain uses TRBV18 with TRBJ1-2, with 8 positions matching TRBD1. J gave up 6 bases and V 3 bases, and 6 bases lay outside the gene matches. Germline V gene lookup returns CDR1 KGHSH and CDR2 LQKENI. The CDR3 totals 14 residues. CDR3 protein: CASSPLDRADGYTF. CDR3 coding DNA: TGTGCCAGCTCACCCTTGGACAGGGCTGATGGCTACACCTTC.

This chain connects TRBV18 to TRBJ2-1; D tentatively reads TRBD1 or TRBD2 (5 bases each). Germline CDR1 reads KGHSH; CDR2 reads LQKENI. The CDR3 is made up of 14 amino acids. The V end lost 4 bases, the J end lost 10 bases, and 17 bases lay between the germline ends. The CDR3 region has the DNA TGTGCCAGCTCACTAATTGGGGACGGCTCCGAGCAGTTCTTC. This translates into CASSLIGDGSEQFF.

This clone showed up just once. The chain uses TRBV6-5 and TRBJ2-2; a weak D match, TRBD1 (6 bases). V lost 5 bases to trimming and J lost 2 bases, with 9 bases between them. This CDR3 region has 14 residues. CDR1 MNHEY and CDR2 SVGAGI come from the germline V gene. For the CDR3, the DNA is TGTGCCAGCAGTCGGGGACAAAACACCGGGGAGCTGTTTTTT. It codes for CASSRGQNTGELFF.

The gene calls are TRBV11-2 and TRBJ2-7; TRBD1 or TRBD2 may be the D gene (5 bases each). Germline V gene lookup returns CDR1 SGHAT and CDR2 FQNNGV. This CDR3 has 16 amino acids. V lost 5 bases and J 0 bases, leaving 17 bases between the germline ends. The chain's CDR3 is CASSPIAGTRSYEQYF. The CDR3 DNA follows: TGTGCCAGCAGCCCCATTGCAGGGACGCGCTCCTACGAGCAGTACTTC.

About this clone: This specimen includes other DNA sequences encoding the same CDR3. The rearrangement uses TRBV10-1 and TRBJ1-5; D not certain. Germline V gene data show CDR1 as WNHNN and CDR2 as SYGVQD (reference sequence). V lost 0 bases and J lost 4, with 4 bases in between. This CDR3 spans 13 amino acids. This CDR3 reads CASSESGNQPQHF. The CDR3 region has the DNA TGCGCCAGCAGTGAGTCGGGAAATCAGCCCCAGCATTTT.

The chain uses TRBV19 and TRBJ2-5; D may correspond to TRBD1 or TRBD2 (5 bases each). Germline values: CDR1 LNHDA, CDR2 SQIVND (reference sequence). The CDR3 spans 15 residues. V lost 6 bases, J lost 4 bases, and 18 bases lay in between. The CDR3 region has the DNA TGTGCCAGTAGCCAGCTTAGGCAGGGAGTAGAGACCCAGTACTTC. Translating it yields CASSQLRQGVETQYF.

V gene TRBV6-1 combines with J gene TRBJ2-1; weak D call: TRBD1 (6 bases). The length of the CDR3 is 15 residues. V dropped 7 bases and J dropped 4 bases, with 17 bases sitting between them. Germline V gene data show CDR1 as MNHNS and CDR2 as SASEGT. CDR3 nucleotides: TGTGCCAGCAACCCCTCCGGACAGAAATACAATGAGCAGTTCTTC. This translates into CASNPSGQKYNEQFF.

V usage is TRBV9 and J usage is TRBJ2-1; D gene uncertain. Germline values: CDR1 SGDLS, CDR2 YYNGEE. Trimming pared 0 bases from V and 6 bases from J, leaving 16 bases between. CDR3 length: 16 residues. The CDR3 sequence is CASSVGTSSLPNEQFF. CDR3 sequence (DNA): TGTGCCAGCAGCGTAGGGACCAGTAGTCTACCCAATGAGCAGTTCTTC.

CDR3 sequence reads: CASSPARDSPNTEAFF. The CDR3 DNA is TGTGCCAGCTCACCAGCACGGGACAGCCCGAACACTGAAGCTTTCTTT. The chain is built from TRBV18 and TRBJ1-1, with 7 nucleotides matching TRBD1. Unmatched junction bases numbered 7, after V lost 2 bases and J lost 1 base. CDR3 length equals 16 residues. Germline CDR1 and CDR2: KGHSH and LQKENI.

This clone is a singleton in its sample. This rearrangement joins TRBV5-1 to TRBJ2-7, with unresolved D. Germline V CDR1 and CDR2: SGHRS, YFSETQ. This CDR3 comprises 14 residues. Trimming stripped 4 bases from V and 1 base from J, with 12 bases between. CDR3 in DNA: TGCGCCAGCAGCCAGGTCGGCAGTTCCTACGAGCAGTACTTC. It codes for CASSQVGSSYEQYF. The complete variable domain, with remaining parts taken from reference TRBV5-1 and TRBJ2-7, reads KAGVTQTPRYLIKTRGQQVTLSCSPISGHRSVSWYQQTPGQGLQFLFEYFSETQRNKGNFPGRFSGRQFSNSRSEMNVSTLELGDSALYLCASSQVGSSYEQYFGPGTRLTVT.

The chain has TRBV4-3 and TRBJ2-7, with TRBD1 as a possible D gene (6 bases). V lost 0 bases and J 3 bases, leaving 12 bases between the germline ends. Germline V gives CDR1 LGHNA, CDR2 YSLEER. CDR3 length: 15 amino acids. In DNA form, the CDR3 reads TGCGCCAGCAGCCAAGAAGGAACAGGGAGCTACGAGCAGTACTTC. As protein: CASSQEGTGSYEQYF.

The chain couples TRBV2 to TRBJ2-7, with unresolved D. The V gene's germline CDR1 is SNHLY and CDR2 FYNNEI. V was shortened by 4 bases and J by 3 bases, with 10 bases between the two germline ends. CDR3 length: 13 amino acids. Written as DNA, the CDR3 is TGTGCCAGCAGTGGTGTAGGGCTCTACGAGCAGTACTTC. Protein: CASSGVGLYEQYF.

This CDR3 reads CASSARGQGAEKLFF. CDR3 DNA: TGTGCCAGCAGCGCTAGGGGACAGGGGGCTGAAAAACTGTTTTTT. The chain links TRBV11-2 to TRBJ1-4; 12 nucleotides agree with TRBD1. This CDR3 is 15 amino acids long. Germline values: CDR1 SGHAT, CDR2 FQNNGV. V was clipped by 5 bases and J by 7 bases; unmatched bases: 5.

The V gene is TRBV15, the J gene TRBJ2-5, with D possibly matching TRBD2 (5 bases). V was cut by 5 bases and J by 4 bases, with 11 bases left in between. The CDR3 runs to 13 residues. CDR1 and CDR2 from the germline V gene are LNHNV and YYDKDF (reference sequence). This CDR3 is CATSRGRAETQYF. In DNA, the CDR3 is TGTGCCACCAGCCGGGGTAGGGCAGAGACCCAGTACTTC.

The rearrangement joins TRBV7-3 to TRBJ2-1; TRBD2 matches at 14 bases. Per germline, CDR1 SGHTA and CDR2 FQGTGA. The V and J ends lost 4 bases and 15 bases, in that order; junction bases with no gene match: 14. The CDR3 covers 16 residues. CDR3 DNA sequence: TGTGCCAGCAGCTCCCTCTCGGGACTAGCGGGAGCTCCGGCGTTCTTC. As protein: CASSSLSGLAGAPAFF.

This clone is a singleton in its sample. The chain couples TRBV4-3 to TRBJ2-1; the D gene could be TRBD1 or TRBD2 (5 bases each). CDR3 length: 20 residues. CDR1 and CDR2 from the germline V gene are LGHNA and YSLEER. Deletions cut 0 bases from V and 6 bases from J, with 27 bases between. The CDR3 sequence: CASSQDALRAVGAGTNEQFF. Written as DNA, the CDR3 is TGCGCCAGCAGCCAAGATGCATTAAGAGCCGTCGGGGCTGGAACCAATGAGCAGTTCTTC.

This clone was recorded a few times. V usage is TRBV6-5 and J usage is TRBJ2-2, with D hard to call. Trimming shortened V by 2 bases and J by 3 bases, and 4 bases separated the two germline ends. The CDR3 runs to 13 residues. The germline V gene encodes CDR1 MNHEY and CDR2 SVGAGI. CDR3 sequence reads: CASSYQDTGELFF. For the CDR3, the DNA is TGTGCCAGCAGTTACCAGGACACCGGGGAGCTGTTTTTT.

V is TRBV15 and J is TRBJ2-7; D is undetermined. The CDR3 length is 14 residues. Germline assignment: CDR1 LNHNV and CDR2 YYDKDF (reference sequence). With 0 bases removed from V and 2 bases from J, the gap between germline ends came to 8 bases. The CDR3 DNA sequence: TGTGCCACCAGCAGAGATCATCGAACCTACGAGCAGTACTTC. Translation: CATSRDHRTYEQYF.